This TCR beta chain was captured by sequencing in a study of T cell repertoires in cytomegalovirus infection. Study information: Evidence of both CMV infection and a matching HLA type came from public TCR beta signatures. General study results and limits: HLA-C-restricted TCR beta clonotypes specific for CMV led the ex vivo response.

Each CDR3 protein is one row after TCRdb ran MiXCR on the reads. The table includes around 260,000 distinct CDR3 sequences, around 25% detected once. On this clonotype: No antigen is known for it.

Germline CDR1 is DFQATT and CDR2 is SNEGSKA (reference sequence). The V and J ends lost 5 bases and 8 bases respectively, with 22 bases between them. The CDR3 length is 14 residues. Source material: PBMCs. The clonotype was recovered from a human donor in good health (CMV status not recorded). Some clones in this sample may be carry-over from other donors' samples. This chain joins TRBV20-1 and TRBJ2-7; D could derive from TRBD1 or TRBD2 (5 bases each). The CDR3 coding sequence is TGCAGTGCTGGACGGACGGGGCCTATGTCGAAGCAGTACTTC. Translated, it gives CSAGRTGPMSKQYF.